Listed here is a single T cell receptor beta chain. This record belongs to a study of blood T cell repertoires in COVID-19. Generated by immunoSEQ multiplex PCR, the TCRdb table keeps only in-frame clones and is missing some. In the table there are some 210,000 clones, approximately 86% of which are singletons. With 8 bases clipped from V and 5 bases from J, the junction kept 5 bases outside the gene matches. Germline V lookup: CDR1 MNHEY, CDR2 SVGAGI. CDR3 size: 13 residues. Sequenced input: PBMCs or T cells enriched from blood (not recorded which). This sequence was found in a man in his late teens or twenties with acute COVID-19. The V call is TRBV6-5, the J call TRBJ1-1; 10 bases line up with TRBD1. This chain's CDR3 is CASFRDRGTEAFF. The CDR3 nucleotides are TGTGCCAGCTTCCGGGACAGGGGAACTGAAGCTTTCTTT.